The sequence of this T cell receptor (beta chain) was determined in a study of T cell responses to AZD1222 COVID-19 vaccine. Study-wide results and caveats: The study found vaccine-associated CD4 TCRs spanning spike, dominant at 160-218 and 743-854.

Trimming took 6 bases from V and 2 from J, leaving 17 bases between them. Looked up from germline, CDR1 is MDHEN and CDR2 is SYDVKM. The CDR3 spans 15 residues. Concerning this clone itself: Its specificity is not known.

Clones were sequenced by immunoSEQ multiplex PCR, and TCRdb holds only the in-frame ones, with some missing. The sample lists around 130,000 clones; around 87% were seen once. The source is an adult in good health. The chain carries TRBV28 and TRBJ2-7; TRBD1 might be the D (6 bases). Source: peripheral blood, taken on day 0 of AZD1222 vaccination. CDR3 in amino acids: CASRTQGRAPYEQYF. The CDR3 region has the DNA TGTGCCAGCAGAACACAGGGAAGGGCCCCCTACGAGCAGTACTTC.